This TCR beta chain was obtained from a study of shared clonotypes between healthy human individuals. Whole-study findings and limits: Lower generation probabilities were found for non-shared clonotypes than for those shared by all four donors.

Deep level was the assay's run setting. On sorted subsets, replicate PCRs used about 200 ng DNA, or about 30,000 T cell genomes. Produced via immunoSEQ multiplex PCR; TCRdb's table is partial and in-frame only. The data show 2 million to 2.5 million clones, 85% to 95% seen once. As concerns this clone: The antigen is unknown.

Terminally differentiated effector memory CD45RA+ cells were left out of the naive CD8 fraction, which was CD45RO-negative and positively selected for CCR7. Per the germline V gene, CDR1 is SGDLS and CDR2 is YYNGEE. Trimming removed 4 bases from V and 5 bases from J; junction bases left unmatched: 8. CDR3 length: 15 amino acids. The chain combines TRBV9 with TRBJ1-4; 7 nucleotides align to TRBD1. The sample comprised naive CD8+ T cells from PBMCs. The origin of this receptor is a man younger than 30 in good health. Some clones in this sample may be carry-over from other donors' samples. The CDR3 nucleotides are TGTGCCAGCAGCATTTCCGGGACAGACAATGAAAAACTGTTTTTT. It yields the protein CASSISGTDNEKLFF.